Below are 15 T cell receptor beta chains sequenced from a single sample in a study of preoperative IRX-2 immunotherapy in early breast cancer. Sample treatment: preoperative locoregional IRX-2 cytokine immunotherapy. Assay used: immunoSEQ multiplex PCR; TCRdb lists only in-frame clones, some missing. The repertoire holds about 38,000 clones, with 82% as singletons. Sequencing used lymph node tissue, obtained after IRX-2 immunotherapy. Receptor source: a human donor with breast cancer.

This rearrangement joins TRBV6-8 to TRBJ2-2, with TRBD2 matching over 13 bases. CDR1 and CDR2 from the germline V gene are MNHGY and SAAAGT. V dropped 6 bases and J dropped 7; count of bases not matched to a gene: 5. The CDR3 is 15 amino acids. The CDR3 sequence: CASSKGTSGVGELFF. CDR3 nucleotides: TGTGCCAGCAGCAAAGGGACTAGCGGGGTCGGGGAGCTGTTTTTT.

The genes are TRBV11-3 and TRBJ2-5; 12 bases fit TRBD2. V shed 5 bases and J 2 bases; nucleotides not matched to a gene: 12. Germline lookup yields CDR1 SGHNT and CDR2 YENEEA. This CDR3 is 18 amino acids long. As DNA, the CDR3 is TGTGCCAGCAGCCCCGGGACTAGCGGGCGAACCAGTCAAGAGACCCAGTACTTC. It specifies CASSPGTSGRTSQETQYF.

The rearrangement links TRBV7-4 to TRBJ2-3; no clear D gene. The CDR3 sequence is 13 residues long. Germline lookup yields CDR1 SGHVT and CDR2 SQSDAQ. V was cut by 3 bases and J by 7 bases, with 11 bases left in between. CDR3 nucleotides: TGTGCCAGCAGCTTTCGGGTCCAGTATACGCAGTATTTT. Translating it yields CASSFRVQYTQYF.

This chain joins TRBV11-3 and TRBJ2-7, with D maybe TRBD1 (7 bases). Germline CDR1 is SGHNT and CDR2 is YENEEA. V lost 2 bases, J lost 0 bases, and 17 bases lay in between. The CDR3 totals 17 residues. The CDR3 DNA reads TGTGCCAGCAGCTTAAATCTCGGCGGGACAGTCTCCTACGAGCAGTACTTC. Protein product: CASSLNLGGTVSYEQYF.

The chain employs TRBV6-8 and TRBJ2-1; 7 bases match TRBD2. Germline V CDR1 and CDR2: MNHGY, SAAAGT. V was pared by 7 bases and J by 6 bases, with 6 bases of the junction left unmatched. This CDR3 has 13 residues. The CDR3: CASKRGESNEQFF. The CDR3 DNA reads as TGTGCCAGCAAACGGGGGGAGAGCAATGAGCAGTTCTTC.

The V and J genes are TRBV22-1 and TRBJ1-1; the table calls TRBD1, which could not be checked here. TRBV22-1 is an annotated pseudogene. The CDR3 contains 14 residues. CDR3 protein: CATSDSQGLTEAFF. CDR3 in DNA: TGTGCCACCAGTGATAGCCAGGGGCTAACTGAAGCTTTCTTT.

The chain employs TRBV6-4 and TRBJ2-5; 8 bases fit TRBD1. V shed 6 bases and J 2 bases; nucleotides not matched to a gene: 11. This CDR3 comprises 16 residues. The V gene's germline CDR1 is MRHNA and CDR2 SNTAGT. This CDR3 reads CASRPIRDRIQETQYF. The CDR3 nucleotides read TGTGCCAGCAGGCCGATACGGGACAGGATACAAGAGACCCAGTACTTC.

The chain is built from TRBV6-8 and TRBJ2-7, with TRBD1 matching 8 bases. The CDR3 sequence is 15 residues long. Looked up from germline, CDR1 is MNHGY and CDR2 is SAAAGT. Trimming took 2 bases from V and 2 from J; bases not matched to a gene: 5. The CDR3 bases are TGTGCCAGCAGTTACCGGACAGGGCCCGCCTACGAGCAGTACTTC. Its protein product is CASSYRTGPAYEQYF.

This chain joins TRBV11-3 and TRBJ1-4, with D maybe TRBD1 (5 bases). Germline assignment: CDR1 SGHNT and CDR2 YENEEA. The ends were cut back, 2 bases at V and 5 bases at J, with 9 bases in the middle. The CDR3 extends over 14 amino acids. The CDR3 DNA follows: TGTGCCAGCAGCTTATGGCAGGGCAATGAAAAACTGTTTTTT. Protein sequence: CASSLWQGNEKLFF.

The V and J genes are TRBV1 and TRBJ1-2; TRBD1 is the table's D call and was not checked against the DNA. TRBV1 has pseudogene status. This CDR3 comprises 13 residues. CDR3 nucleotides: TGCGCCAGCAGCCAAGACAGGGTCTATGGCTACACCTTC. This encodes CASSQDRVYGYTF.

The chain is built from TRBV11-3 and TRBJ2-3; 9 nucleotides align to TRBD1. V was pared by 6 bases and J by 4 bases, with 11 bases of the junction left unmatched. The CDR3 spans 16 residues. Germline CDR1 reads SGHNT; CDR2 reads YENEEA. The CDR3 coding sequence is TGTGCCAGCAGTCGACCGGGACAGGGTATATCAGATACGCAGTATTTT. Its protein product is CASSRPGQGISDTQYF.

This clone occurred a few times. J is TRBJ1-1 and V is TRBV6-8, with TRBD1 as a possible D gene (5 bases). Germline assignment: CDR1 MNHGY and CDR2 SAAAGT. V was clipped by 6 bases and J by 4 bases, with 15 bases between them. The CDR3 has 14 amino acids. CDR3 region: CASRSGLSTTEAFF. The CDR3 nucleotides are TGTGCCAGCAGATCAGGGTTATCCACCACTGAAGCTTTCTTT.

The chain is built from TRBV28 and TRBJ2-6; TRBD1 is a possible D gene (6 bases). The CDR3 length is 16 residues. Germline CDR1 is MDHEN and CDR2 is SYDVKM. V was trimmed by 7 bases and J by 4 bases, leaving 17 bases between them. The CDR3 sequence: CASTQSRTAGANVLTF. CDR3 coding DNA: TGTGCCAGCACCCAATCCAGGACAGCGGGGGCCAACGTCCTGACTTTC.

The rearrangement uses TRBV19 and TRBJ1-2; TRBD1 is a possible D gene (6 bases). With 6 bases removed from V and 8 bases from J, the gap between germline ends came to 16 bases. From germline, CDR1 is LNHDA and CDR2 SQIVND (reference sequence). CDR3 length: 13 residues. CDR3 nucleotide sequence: TGTGCCAGTAGATACGGGGCAGGGGACGGCTACACCTTC. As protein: CASRYGAGDGYTF.

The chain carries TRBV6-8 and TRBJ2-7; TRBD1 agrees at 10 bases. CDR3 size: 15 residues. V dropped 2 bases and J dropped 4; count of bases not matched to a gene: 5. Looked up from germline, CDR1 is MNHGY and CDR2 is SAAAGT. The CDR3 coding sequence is TGTGCCAGCAGTTACCAGGCGGACAGGGGGTACGAGCAGTACTTC. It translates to CASSYQADRGYEQYF.